This section outlines one T cell receptor (beta chain) sequence together with its context. The method was immunoSEQ multiplex PCR; TCRdb's version includes in-frame clones alone and lacks a portion of them. This sample has fewer than 95,000 clones; about four fifths occur once, and the top ten carry 9.5% to 13%. These data belong to a study of cytomegalovirus exposure and HLA in healthy donors. The trim removed 4 bases at V and 0 bases at J, leaving 5 bases unmatched. CDR1 and CDR2 from the germline V gene are MNHEY and SMNVEV (reference sequence). The CDR3 runs to 15 residues. The gene calls are TRBV27 and TRBJ2-7; 8 positions match TRBD2. Sequenced sample: PBMCs. The clonotype originates from a woman between 18 and 30 years old in good health and CMV-seropositive. The CDR3 region is CASSSERGSSYEQYF. The CDR3 nucleotides read TGTGCCAGCAGTTCGGAGCGGGGGTCCTCCTACGAGCAGTACTTC.